Listed here is a single T cell receptor beta chain. The antigen is unknown. A much larger clone is a single base away; this may be a read error. Trimming cost V 3 bases and J 5 bases; bases outside gene matches: 3. Germline V gene lookup returns CDR1 SGHRS and CDR2 YFSETQ. This CDR3 has 14 amino acids. This entry comes from a study of blood T cells in healthy people across ages. Study-wide findings and caveats: Those diversity estimates obtained from one million T cells were thought to be underestimates. Age advanced and TCR beta diversity per million T cells fell, roughly linearly.

Together with a sample-barcoded 5' primer, a J-beta primer mix was included in a second PCR lasting about 7 to 11 cycles. A single record per CDR3 protein comes from TCRdb applying MiXCR to the 5' RACE reads. The sample lists around 1,600,000 distinct CDR3 sequences; roughly 43% were seen once. The sample comprised blood. This sequence originates from a young woman in good health. The chain links TRBV5-1 to TRBJ2-1; 9 bases align to TRBD2. Here the CDR3 reads CASSWLAGNNEQFF. The CDR3 DNA reads TGCGCCAGCAGCTGGCTAGCGGGGAACAATGAGCAGTTCTTC.